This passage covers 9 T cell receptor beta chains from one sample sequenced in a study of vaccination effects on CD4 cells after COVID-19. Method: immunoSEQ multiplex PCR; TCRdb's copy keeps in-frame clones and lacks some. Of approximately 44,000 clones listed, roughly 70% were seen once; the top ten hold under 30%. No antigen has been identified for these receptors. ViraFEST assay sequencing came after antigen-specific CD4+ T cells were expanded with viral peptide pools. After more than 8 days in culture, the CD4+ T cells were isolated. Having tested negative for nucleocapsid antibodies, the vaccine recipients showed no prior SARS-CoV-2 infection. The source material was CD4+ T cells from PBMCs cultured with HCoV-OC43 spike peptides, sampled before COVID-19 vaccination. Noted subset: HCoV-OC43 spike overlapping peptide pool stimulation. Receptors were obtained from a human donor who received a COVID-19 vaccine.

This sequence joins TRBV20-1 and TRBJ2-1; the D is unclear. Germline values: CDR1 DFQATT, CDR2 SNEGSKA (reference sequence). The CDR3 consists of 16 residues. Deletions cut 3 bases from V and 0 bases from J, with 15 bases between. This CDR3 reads CSASQGWAGSYNEQFF. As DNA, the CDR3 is TGCAGTGCTAGTCAAGGGTGGGCAGGCTCCTACAATGAGCAGTTCTTC.

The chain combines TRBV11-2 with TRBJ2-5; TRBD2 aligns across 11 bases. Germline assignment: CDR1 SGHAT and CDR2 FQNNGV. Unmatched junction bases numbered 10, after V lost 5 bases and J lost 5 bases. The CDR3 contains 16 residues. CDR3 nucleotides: TGTGCCAGCAGCCTGATAGCGGGAGGGCGGGGGGAGACCCAGTACTTC. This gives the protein CASSLIAGGRGETQYF.

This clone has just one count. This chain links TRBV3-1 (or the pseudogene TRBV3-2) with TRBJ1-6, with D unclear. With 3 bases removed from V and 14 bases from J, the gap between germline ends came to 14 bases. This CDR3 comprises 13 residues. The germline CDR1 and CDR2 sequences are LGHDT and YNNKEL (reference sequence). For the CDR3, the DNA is TGTGCCAGCAGCCAGGAGGCGGGTCGGACCCTCCACTTT. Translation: CASSQEAGRTLHF.

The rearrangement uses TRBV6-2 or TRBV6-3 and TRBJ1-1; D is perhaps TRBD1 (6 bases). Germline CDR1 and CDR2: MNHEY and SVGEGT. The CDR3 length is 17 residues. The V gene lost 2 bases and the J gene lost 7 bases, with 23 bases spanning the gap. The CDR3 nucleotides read TGTGCCAGCAGTTACCACGCGAGGGGGGCTAGGTCAGTTGAAGCTTTCTTT. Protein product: CASSYHARGARSVEAFF.

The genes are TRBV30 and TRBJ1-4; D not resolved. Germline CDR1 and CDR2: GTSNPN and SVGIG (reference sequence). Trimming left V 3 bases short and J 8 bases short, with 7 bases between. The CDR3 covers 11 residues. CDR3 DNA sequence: TGTGCCTGGAGCCCTCAGGAAAAACTGTTTTTT. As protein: CAWSPQEKLFF.

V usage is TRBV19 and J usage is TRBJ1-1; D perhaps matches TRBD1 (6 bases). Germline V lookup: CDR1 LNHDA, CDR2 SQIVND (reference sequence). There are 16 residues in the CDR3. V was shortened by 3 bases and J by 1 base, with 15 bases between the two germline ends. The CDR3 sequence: CASSIRLTGSNTEAFF. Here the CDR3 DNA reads TGTGCCAGTAGTATCCGACTCACAGGGTCGAACACTGAAGCTTTCTTT.

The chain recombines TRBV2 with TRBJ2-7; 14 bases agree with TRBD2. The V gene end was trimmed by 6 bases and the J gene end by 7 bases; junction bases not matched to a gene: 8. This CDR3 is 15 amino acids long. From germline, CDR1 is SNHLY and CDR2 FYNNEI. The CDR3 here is CASRRLAGGPGEQYF. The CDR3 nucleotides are TGTGCCAGCAGGCGACTAGCGGGAGGGCCGGGGGAGCAGTACTTC. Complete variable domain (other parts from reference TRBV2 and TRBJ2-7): EPEVTQTPSHQVTQMGQEVILRCVPISNHLYFYWYRQILGQKVEFLVSFYNNEISEKSEIFDDQFSVERPDGSNFTLKIRSTKLEDSAMYFCASRRLAGGPGEQYFGPGTRLTVT.

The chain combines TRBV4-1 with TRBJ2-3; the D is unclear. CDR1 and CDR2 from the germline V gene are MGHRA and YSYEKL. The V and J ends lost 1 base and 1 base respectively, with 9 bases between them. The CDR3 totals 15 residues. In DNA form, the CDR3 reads TGCGCCAGCAGCCAAGCGGCCCTGGGCACAGATACGCAGTATTTT. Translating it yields CASSQAALGTDTQYF.

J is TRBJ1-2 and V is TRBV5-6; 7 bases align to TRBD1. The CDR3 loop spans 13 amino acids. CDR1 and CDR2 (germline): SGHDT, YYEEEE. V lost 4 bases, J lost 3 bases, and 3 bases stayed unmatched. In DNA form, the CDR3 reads TGTGCCAGCAGCCGGGACAGTGACTATGGCTACACCTTC. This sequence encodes CASSRDSDYGYTF.